Listed below are T cell receptor beta chains from one sample, sequenced in a study of T cell responses to AZD1222 COVID-19 vaccine. Profiled with immunoSEQ multiplex PCR; TCRdb holds only in-frame clones, not every one. This table holds under 150,000 clones, 85% to 95% found once. Specimen: peripheral blood, collected on day 0 of AZD1222 vaccination. The receptors originated from an adult in good health. Both conserved end residues are part of each CDR3. The D gene is left open where the match is weak. Clone size is given for some rows only: seen once, a few or many times, or a class if the clone is expanded.

V	J	D	size	CDR3	DNA
TRBV9	TRBJ2-1	NA	NA	CASSKSGEQFF	TGTGCCAGCAGCAAGTCGGGAGAGCAGTTCTTC
TRBV11-2	TRBJ2-2	TRBD2	NA	CASSLVGGTGELFF	TGTGCCAGCAGCTTAGTGGGGGGGACCGGGGAGCTGTTTTTT
TRBV7-2	TRBJ2-7	TRBD1	NA	CASSPRQGVTYEQYF	TGTGCCAGCAGCCCCCGACAGGGCGTTACCTACGAGCAGTACTTC
TRBV5-1	TRBJ2-1	NA	NA	CASSPKNGVGHNEQFF	TGCGCCAGCAGCCCGAAGAACGGGGTCGGGCACAATGAGCAGTTCTTC
TRBV7-2	TRBJ1-2	TRBD1	NA	CASSTGGTTYGYTF	TGTGCCAGCAGTACAGGGGGCACTACCTATGGCTACACCTTC
TRBV4-1	TRBJ2-1	TRBD2	NA	CASSQVRTGTSFIGEQFF	TGCGCCAGCAGCCAAGTCCGCACCGGGACTAGCTTTATCGGTGAGCAGTTCTTC
TRBV7-8	TRBJ1-6	NA	NA	CASSALTGSPLHF	TGTGCCAGCAGCGCCCTTACAGGTTCACCCCTCCACTTT
TRBV6-4	TRBJ2-7	NA	once	CASSEGYYEQYF	TGTGCCAGCAGTGAAGGGTACTACGAGCAGTACTTC
TRBV6-5	TRBJ1-4	NA	NA	CASSGGSGEKLFF	TGTGCCAGCTCGGGGGGCAGCGGAGAAAAACTGTTTTTT
TRBV5-1	TRBJ1-6	TRBD1	few	CASSLARGNSPLHF	TGCGCCAGCAGCTTGGCCAGGGGGAATTCACCCCTCCACTTT
TRBV5-1	TRBJ2-7	NA	once	CASSLEGSEQYF	TGCGCCAGCAGCTTGGAGGGCTCCGAGCAGTACTTC
TRBV19	TRBJ1-2	NA	NA	CASTRQAVGVYGYTF	TGTGCCAGTACTCGACAGGCCGTGGGAGTCTATGGCTACACCTTC
TRBV4-3	TRBJ2-7	TRBD2	NA	CASSPGTSGGDEQYF	TGCGCCAGCAGCCCCGGGACTAGCGGGGGTGACGAGCAGTACTTC